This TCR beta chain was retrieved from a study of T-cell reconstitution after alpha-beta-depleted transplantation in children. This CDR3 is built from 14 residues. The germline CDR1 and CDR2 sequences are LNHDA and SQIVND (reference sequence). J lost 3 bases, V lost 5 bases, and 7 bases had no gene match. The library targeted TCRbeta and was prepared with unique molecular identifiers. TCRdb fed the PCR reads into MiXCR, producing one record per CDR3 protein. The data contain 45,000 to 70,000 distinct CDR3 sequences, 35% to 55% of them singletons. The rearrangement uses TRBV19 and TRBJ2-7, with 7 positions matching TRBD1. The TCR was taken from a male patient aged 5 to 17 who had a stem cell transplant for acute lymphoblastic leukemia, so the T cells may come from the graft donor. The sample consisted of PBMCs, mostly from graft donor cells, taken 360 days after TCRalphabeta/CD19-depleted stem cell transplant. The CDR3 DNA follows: TGTGCCAGTAGTGCCACCCGACAGGGCTACGAGCAGTACTTC. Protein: CASSATRQGYEQYF.